A selection of T cell receptor beta chains follows, all from one sample in a study of blood T cell repertoires in COVID-19. Sequencing was performed with immunoSEQ multiplex PCR; in TCRdb, only in-frame clones are kept and a portion is missing. The repertoire holds 400,000 to 450,000 clones, roughly 88% seen once, with 0.55% to 0.75% in the top ten. Sequenced: PBMCs or T cells enriched from blood (not recorded which). The receptors derive from a man between 18 and 29 years old who had recovered from COVID-19. CDR3s include the opening cysteine and the closing phenylalanine or tryptophan. The D gene is left open where the match is weak. Clone size is shown for a subset of rows, as once, few, many or a class of expanded clone.

CDR3 DNA: TGTGCCAGCAGCGACGGTGGGAGTCACAATGAGCAGTTCTTC
CDR3 protein: CASSDGGSHNEQFF
V gene: TRBV7-3
J gene: TRBJ2-1
D gene: -
clone size: -

CDR3 DNA: TGTGCCAGTAGGGTACAGGGGTCCCCTTATAGCAATCAGCCCCAGCATTTT
CDR3 protein: CASRVQGSPYSNQPQHF
V gene: TRBV19
J gene: TRBJ1-5
D gene: TRBD1
clone size: -

CDR3 DNA: TGTGCCAGCAGCCAAGGACTAGCGGGAGGGGGCGAGCAGTACTTC
CDR3 protein: CASSQGLAGGGEQYF
V gene: TRBV3-1/TRBV3-2
J gene: TRBJ2-7
D gene: TRBD2
clone size: -

CDR3 DNA: TGTGCCAGCAGTGTTGAGGTTTTTGGCACTGAAGCTTTCTTT
CDR3 protein: CASSVEVFGTEAFF
V gene: TRBV2
J gene: TRBJ1-1
D gene: -
clone size: -

CDR3 DNA: TGCGCCAGCAGGGGACTATCTGTCTACAATGAGCAGTTCTTC
CDR3 protein: CASRGLSVYNEQFF
V gene: TRBV4-1
J gene: TRBJ2-1
D gene: TRBD2
clone size: -

CDR3 DNA: TGTGCCAGCAGTTTAGAACGGAGCTATGGCTACACCTTC
CDR3 protein: CASSLERSYGYTF
V gene: TRBV12-3/TRBV12-4
J gene: TRBJ1-2
D gene: -
clone size: -

CDR3 DNA: TGTGCCAGCAGCTCAGACTCCGGAGGACAGGGGTATGGCTACACCTTC
CDR3 protein: CASSSDSGGQGYGYTF
V gene: TRBV7-2
J gene: TRBJ1-2
D gene: TRBD1
clone size: -

CDR3 DNA: TGTGCCAGCAGTGAAGGGTGGGTCAGGGGGCAGGCCGAGCAGTACTTC
CDR3 protein: CASSEGWVRGQAEQYF
V gene: TRBV2
J gene: TRBJ2-7
D gene: TRBD1
clone size: -

CDR3 DNA: TGTGCCAGCAGCCTGACTAGCGGGGACAATGAGCAGTTCTTC
CDR3 protein: CASSLTSGDNEQFF
V gene: TRBV3-1/TRBV3-2
J gene: TRBJ2-1
D gene: TRBD2
clone size: -

CDR3 DNA: TGTGCCAGCAGTGAGTCTCTTGGCATGAACACTGAAGCTTTCTTT
CDR3 protein: CASSESLGMNTEAFF
V gene: TRBV6-1
J gene: TRBJ1-1
D gene: -
clone size: once

CDR3 DNA: TGTGCCAGCAGCCCAACGGGGGGTACTGAAGCTTTCTTT
CDR3 protein: CASSPTGGTEAFF
V gene: TRBV11-3
J gene: TRBJ1-1
D gene: -
clone size: -

CDR3 DNA: TGTGCCACCAGCAGAGATTTCGGGGGGTTAGGAAACACCATATATTTT
CDR3 protein: CATSRDFGGLGNTIYF
V gene: TRBV15
J gene: TRBJ1-3
D gene: -
clone size: once

CDR3 DNA: TGTGCCATCAGTGAAGGGGGTGAGGGGTCACCCCTCCACTTT
CDR3 protein: CAISEGGEGSPLHF
V gene: TRBV10-3
J gene: TRBJ1-6
D gene: -
clone size: -

CDR3 DNA: TGTGCCTGGAGTGTGCGAAACCCAATTCTGTTGACCGGGACAGGTCGCAATGAGCAGTTCTTC
CDR3 protein: CAWSVRNPILLTGTGRNEQFF
V gene: TRBV30
J gene: TRBJ2-1
D gene: TRBD1
clone size: -

CDR3 DNA: TGTGCCAGCAGCTCTACAGGGGGTCGGCATGGCTACACCTTC
CDR3 protein: CASSSTGGRHGYTF
V gene: TRBV11-3
J gene: TRBJ1-2
D gene: TRBD1
clone size: -

CDR3 DNA: TGTGCCAGCAGCCGACTGGGACAGGGGGCAGGTGGGGCCAACGTCCTGACTTTC
CDR3 protein: CASSRLGQGAGGANVLTF
V gene: TRBV5-4
J gene: TRBJ2-6
D gene: TRBD1
clone size: -

CDR3 DNA: TGCGCCAGCGGCAAAGACAGGGACACTGAAGCTTTCTTT
CDR3 protein: CASGKDRDTEAFF
V gene: TRBV5-1
J gene: TRBJ1-1
D gene: TRBD1
clone size: once

CDR3 DNA: TGTGCCAGCAGCGACGGGAGGTTGCCGAACTATGGCTACACCTTC
CDR3 protein: CASSDGRLPNYGYTF
V gene: TRBV7-6
J gene: TRBJ1-2
D gene: -
clone size: -

CDR3 DNA: TGCAGCGCTGGGAGGGACAGGGGGACCGAGCAGTACTTC
CDR3 protein: CSAGRDRGTEQYF
V gene: TRBV29-1
J gene: TRBJ2-7
D gene: TRBD1
clone size: -

CDR3 DNA: TGTGCCAGTAGTAAATGGACAGGGGGCTACACTGAAGCTTTCTTT
CDR3 protein: CASSKWTGGYTEAFF
V gene: TRBV19
J gene: TRBJ1-1
D gene: TRBD1
clone size: -

CDR3 DNA: TGTGCCTGGAGCCCTGACAGGTACATGAACACTGAAGCTTTCTTT
CDR3 protein: CAWSPDRYMNTEAFF
V gene: TRBV30
J gene: TRBJ1-1
D gene: -
clone size: once

CDR3 DNA: TGTGCCAGCAGTGAACAGGCCGCCGCAACTAATGAAAAACTGTTTTTT
CDR3 protein: CASSEQAAATNEKLFF
V gene: TRBV6-1
J gene: TRBJ1-4
D gene: -
clone size: -

CDR3 DNA: TGTGCCAGCAGGTCCGGGACAGGGGGCTACGAGCAGTACTTC
CDR3 protein: CASRSGTGGYEQYF
V gene: TRBV27
J gene: TRBJ2-7
D gene: TRBD1
clone size: -

CDR3 DNA: TGTGCCAGTAGGCGGGGGGGCCTCTACAATGAGCAGTTCTTC
CDR3 protein: CASRRGGLYNEQFF
V gene: TRBV19
J gene: TRBJ2-1
D gene: TRBD2
clone size: -

CDR3 DNA: TGCAGCGTTGAGGTCAGTGCTGCAACTAATGAAAAACTGTTTTTT
CDR3 protein: CSVEVSAATNEKLFF
V gene: TRBV29-1
J gene: TRBJ1-4
D gene: -
clone size: -

CDR3 DNA: TGTGCCAGCAGTTCTAGCGAACAAGAGACCCAGTACTTC
CDR3 protein: CASSSSEQETQYF
V gene: TRBV28
J gene: TRBJ2-5
D gene: -
clone size: -

CDR3 DNA: TGTGCCAGCAGCCCTATCAAAAACACCGGGGAGCTGTTTTTT
CDR3 protein: CASSPIKNTGELFF
V gene: TRBV5-8
J gene: TRBJ2-2
D gene: -
clone size: -

CDR3 DNA: TGTGCCAGCAGCACAGACAGGGAGCAGCCCCAGCATTTT
CDR3 protein: CASSTDREQPQHF
V gene: TRBV9
J gene: TRBJ1-5
D gene: TRBD1
clone size: -

CDR3 DNA: TGTGCCAGCAACGTTTGGGGCACTCAAACGAACACTGAAGCTTTCTTT
CDR3 protein: CASNVWGTQTNTEAFF
V gene: TRBV7-8
J gene: TRBJ1-1
D gene: -
clone size: many

CDR3 DNA: TGTGCCAGCAGCCTCTACGGACAGGAAAAGTATGGCTACACCTTC
CDR3 protein: CASSLYGQEKYGYTF
V gene: TRBV3-1/TRBV3-2
J gene: TRBJ1-2
D gene: TRBD1
clone size: -

CDR3 DNA: TGTGCCAGTAGTCCCCGCGGGGTGACAGATACGCAGTATTTT
CDR3 protein: CASSPRGVTDTQYF
V gene: TRBV19
J gene: TRBJ2-3
D gene: -
clone size: -

CDR3 DNA: TGCGCCAGCAGCTTGGGACCCGGGACAGCCTATGGCTACACCTTC
CDR3 protein: CASSLGPGTAYGYTF
V gene: TRBV5-1
J gene: TRBJ1-2
D gene: TRBD1
clone size: -

CDR3 DNA: TGCGCCAGCAGCTTAACCAGGGGGGTTTCTAACTATGGCTACACCTTC
CDR3 protein: CASSLTRGVSNYGYTF
V gene: TRBV5-1
J gene: TRBJ1-2
D gene: TRBD1
clone size: -

CDR3 DNA: TGCAGCGTTGAAAAACAGGGTAAGAACACTGAAGCTTTCTTT
CDR3 protein: CSVEKQGKNTEAFF
V gene: TRBV29-1
J gene: TRBJ1-1
D gene: -
clone size: -

CDR3 DNA: TGTGCCAGCAGCCACCGGACTAGCGGGAGGGCCGCGAACACCGGGGAGCTGTTTTTT
CDR3 protein: CASSHRTSGRAANTGELFF
V gene: TRBV6-2/TRBV6-3
J gene: TRBJ2-2
D gene: TRBD2
clone size: -

CDR3 DNA: TGCAGCGCTGAATACCCCGCAGAGAACACTGAAGCTTTCTTT
CDR3 protein: CSAEYPAENTEAFF
V gene: TRBV29-1
J gene: TRBJ1-1
D gene: -
clone size: once

CDR3 DNA: TGTGCCTGGAGTGTACGACAGGGGGCCTACGAGCAGTACTTC
CDR3 protein: CAWSVRQGAYEQYF
V gene: TRBV30
J gene: TRBJ2-7
D gene: TRBD1
clone size: -

CDR3 DNA: TGTGCCAGCATTGAGTCCAGGGAAGGTCAGCCCCAGCATTTT
CDR3 protein: CASIESREGQPQHF
V gene: TRBV2
J gene: TRBJ1-5
D gene: -
clone size: -

CDR3 DNA: TGTGCCAGTAAAATTCTAGCGGGAGACTCTGGGGCCAACGTCCTGACTTTC
CDR3 protein: CASKILAGDSGANVLTF
V gene: TRBV19
J gene: TRBJ2-6
D gene: TRBD2
clone size: -

CDR3 DNA: TGCGCCAGCAGCTTGGGACAGGGGGTCGATACGCAGTATTTT
CDR3 protein: CASSLGQGVDTQYF
V gene: TRBV5-1
J gene: TRBJ2-3
D gene: TRBD1
clone size: few

CDR3 DNA: TGTGCCAGCAGGGGGGCCTCTGGAAACACTATATATTTT
CDR3 protein: CASRGASGNTIYF
V gene: TRBV3-1/TRBV3-2
J gene: TRBJ1-3
D gene: -
clone size: -

CDR3 DNA: TGCGCCAGCAGCCAAGTTGCGCCGAGCTATGGCTACACCTTC
CDR3 protein: CASSQVAPSYGYTF
V gene: TRBV4-1
J gene: TRBJ1-2
D gene: -
clone size: -

CDR3 DNA: TGTGCCAGCAGTCGGGACAGGACGAACACTGAAGCTTTCTTT
CDR3 protein: CASSRDRTNTEAFF
V gene: TRBV28
J gene: TRBJ1-1
D gene: TRBD1
clone size: few

CDR3 DNA: TGTGCCAGCAGTCCTGACAGGGGTGTTGGCTACACCTTC
CDR3 protein: CASSPDRGVGYTF
V gene: TRBV6-5
J gene: TRBJ1-2
D gene: TRBD1
clone size: -

CDR3 DNA: TGTGCCAGCAGTTTATCCGGACAGAGGAATTCACCCCTCCACTTT
CDR3 protein: CASSLSGQRNSPLHF
V gene: TRBV27
J gene: TRBJ1-6
D gene: -
clone size: -

CDR3 DNA: TGTGCCAGCAGCATAGGACAGGAAGGTAACTATGGCTACACCTTC
CDR3 protein: CASSIGQEGNYGYTF
V gene: TRBV9
J gene: TRBJ1-2
D gene: TRBD1
clone size: -

CDR3 DNA: TGTGCCAGTGGCCCGGCGGGGGCGAGCACAGATACGCAGTATTTT
CDR3 protein: CASGPAGASTDTQYF
V gene: TRBV19
J gene: TRBJ2-3
D gene: -
clone size: few

CDR3 DNA: TGTGCTAGTGGTCGTGGGGGGGGCGAGGAGACCCAGTACTTC
CDR3 protein: CASGRGGGEETQYF
V gene: TRBV12-5
J gene: TRBJ2-5
D gene: -
clone size: -

CDR3 DNA: TGTGCCAGCAGCAGACCTACAGGGTCGGGACAGCCCCAGCATTTT
CDR3 protein: CASSRPTGSGQPQHF
V gene: TRBV28
J gene: TRBJ1-5
D gene: -
clone size: -

CDR3 DNA: TGTGCCAGTACCTTCTCCGTAGGGAAGGGGGGGAACTATGGCTACACCTTC
CDR3 protein: CASTFSVGKGGNYGYTF
V gene: TRBV28
J gene: TRBJ1-2
D gene: -
clone size: -

CDR3 DNA: TGTGCCAGCTCACCCTCGTCAAGGGGCACCCTACCTAATGAAAAACTGTTTTTT
CDR3 protein: CASSPSSRGTLPNEKLFF
V gene: TRBV18
J gene: TRBJ1-4
D gene: -
clone size: -

CDR3 DNA: TGTGCCAGCAGCTTAGGCCCGTGGGAGGAGCAGTTCTTC
CDR3 protein: CASSLGPWEEQFF
V gene: TRBV13
J gene: TRBJ2-1
D gene: -
clone size: -